This entry is about one TCR beta chain. Its cognate antigen is unknown. The sample originates from a study of cytomegalovirus exposure and HLA in healthy donors. PCR used 60 Vbeta primers and 13 Jbeta primers. Produced via immunoSEQ multiplex PCR; TCRdb's table is partial and in-frame only. This table holds over 80,000 clones, about 83% found once. V dropped 10 bases and J dropped 0; count of bases not matched to a gene: 11. CDR1 and CDR2 (germline): WNHNN, SYGVQD (reference sequence). The CDR3 length is 16 residues. Study conclusions and caveats: Some V segments, including TRBV6-2 and TRBV6-3, were excluded as indistinguishable. Presence/absence analyses took donor sequencing depth as roughly uniform. Rarity marked most TCR sequences, yet some public TCRs occurred in many donors. Common viral pathogens were later found to be apparently linked to several of the most significant clusters.

The origin of this receptor is a man in his 60s in good health and CMV-seropositive. Specimen: PBMCs. This sequence joins TRBV10-1 and TRBJ2-1, with 8 bases that match TRBD2. The CDR3 DNA sequence: TGCGCCAACCAAAGTAGCGGGGTCAGCTCCTACAATGAGCAGTTCTTC. This sequence encodes CANQSSGVSSYNEQFF.